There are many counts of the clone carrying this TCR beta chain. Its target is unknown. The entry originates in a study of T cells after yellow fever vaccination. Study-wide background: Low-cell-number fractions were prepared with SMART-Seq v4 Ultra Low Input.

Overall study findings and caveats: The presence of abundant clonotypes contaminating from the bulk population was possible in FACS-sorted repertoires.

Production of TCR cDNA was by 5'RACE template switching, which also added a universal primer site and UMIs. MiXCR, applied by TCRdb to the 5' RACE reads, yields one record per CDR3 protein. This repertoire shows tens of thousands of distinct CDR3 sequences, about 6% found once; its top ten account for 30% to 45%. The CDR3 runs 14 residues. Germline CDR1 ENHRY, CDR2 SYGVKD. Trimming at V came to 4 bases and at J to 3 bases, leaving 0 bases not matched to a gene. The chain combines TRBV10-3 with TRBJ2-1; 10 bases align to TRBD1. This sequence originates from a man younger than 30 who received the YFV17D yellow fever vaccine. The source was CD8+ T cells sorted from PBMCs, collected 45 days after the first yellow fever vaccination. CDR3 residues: CAISGTGGYNEQFF. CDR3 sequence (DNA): TGTGCCATCAGTGGGACAGGGGGCTACAATGAGCAGTTCTTC.